This entry features one T cell receptor beta chain sequence. This record comes from a study of cytomegalovirus exposure and HLA in healthy donors. PCR involved 60 Vbeta and 13 Jbeta primers. The repertoire was sequenced with immunoSEQ multiplex PCR; TCRdb's copy has only in-frame clones and lacks some. Here the sample spans 90,000 to 120,000 clones, 81% being singletons. V was shortened by 11 bases and J by 2 bases, with 20 bases between the two germline ends. The germline gives CDR1 SGHDN, CDR2 FVKESK. The CDR3 totals 15 residues. This sequence originates from a man aged 25 to 45 in good health and CMV-seronegative. The V call is TRBV14, the J call TRBJ2-3; D possibly corresponds to TRBD1 (6 bases). The sequenced material came from PBMCs. As DNA, the CDR3 is TGTGCCTGTTCACAGGGACGGGGTTACACAGATACGCAGTATTTT. Translation: CACSQGRGYTDTQYF.